Included here is one T cell receptor (beta chain) sequence, with context. The record originates from a study of blood T cell repertoires in COVID-19. The wider study: Researchers got acute and convalescent COVID-19 samples from the United States, Italy and Spain. Sample material is recorded as cDNA or gDNA derived from T cells, B-cell-depleted T cells, or PBMCs.

V was pared by 4 bases and J by 4 bases, with 13 bases between. The CDR3 length is 13 residues. Germline lookup yields CDR1 SQVTM and CDR2 ANQGSEA. The repertoire was sequenced with immunoSEQ multiplex PCR; TCRdb's copy has only in-frame clones and lacks some. The sample yields around 310,000 clones, around 90% seen once. The chain uses TRBV29-1 and TRBJ1-1; D gene ambiguous. This sequence originates from a woman between 35 and 50 years old with COVID-19, enrolled during active disease. Sequencing input: peripheral blood. The CDR3 loop reads CSVVGQQPTEAFF. CDR3 DNA: TGCAGCGTTGTGGGCCAGCAGCCCACTGAAGCTTTCTTT.